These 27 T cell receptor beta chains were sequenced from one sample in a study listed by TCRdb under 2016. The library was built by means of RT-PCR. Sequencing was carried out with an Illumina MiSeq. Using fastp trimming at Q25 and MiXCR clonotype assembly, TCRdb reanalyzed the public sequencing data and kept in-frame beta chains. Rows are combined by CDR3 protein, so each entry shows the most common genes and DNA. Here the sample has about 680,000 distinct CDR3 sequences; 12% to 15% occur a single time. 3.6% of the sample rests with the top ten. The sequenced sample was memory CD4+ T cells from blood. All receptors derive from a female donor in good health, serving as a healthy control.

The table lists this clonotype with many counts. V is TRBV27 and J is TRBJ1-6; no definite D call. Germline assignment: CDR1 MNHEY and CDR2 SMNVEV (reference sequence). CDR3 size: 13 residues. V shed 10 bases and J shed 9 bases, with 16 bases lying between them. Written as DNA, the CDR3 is TGTGCCACCTCCAGACGACCCCTTTCACCCCTCCACTTT. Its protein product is CATSRRPLSPLHF.

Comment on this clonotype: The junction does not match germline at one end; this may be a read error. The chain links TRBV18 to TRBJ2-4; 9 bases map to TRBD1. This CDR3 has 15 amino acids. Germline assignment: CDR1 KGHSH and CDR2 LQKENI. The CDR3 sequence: CASSRDRASKNIQYF. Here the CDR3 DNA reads TGTGCCAGCTCGCGGGACAGGGCTTCCAAGAACATTCAGTACTTC.

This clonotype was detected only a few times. For the CDR3, the DNA is TGTGCCAGCAGCTTTAACGACGCCGAGACCCAGTACTTC. It is translated as CASSFNDAETQYF. The chain joins TRBV7-2 to TRBJ2-5; D unclear. The V gene's germline CDR1 is SGHTA and CDR2 FQGNSA. CDR3 length: 13 amino acids. Between the trimmed V and J ends, which lost 3 bases and 5 bases, there was a span of 10 bases.

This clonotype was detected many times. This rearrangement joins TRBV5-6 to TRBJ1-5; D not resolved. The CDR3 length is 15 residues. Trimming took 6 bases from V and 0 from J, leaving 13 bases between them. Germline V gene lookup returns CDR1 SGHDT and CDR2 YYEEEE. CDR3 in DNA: TGTGCCAGCACCTCCGGGCCTTATAGCAATCAGCCCCAGCATTTT. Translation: CASTSGPYSNQPQHF.

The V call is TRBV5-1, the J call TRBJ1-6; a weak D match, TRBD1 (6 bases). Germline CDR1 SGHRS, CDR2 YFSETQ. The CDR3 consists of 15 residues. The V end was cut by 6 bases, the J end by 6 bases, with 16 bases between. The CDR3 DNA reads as TGCGCCAGCAATATGGGGGCTGTAGGTAATTCACCCCTCCACTTT. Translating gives CASNMGAVGNSPLHF.

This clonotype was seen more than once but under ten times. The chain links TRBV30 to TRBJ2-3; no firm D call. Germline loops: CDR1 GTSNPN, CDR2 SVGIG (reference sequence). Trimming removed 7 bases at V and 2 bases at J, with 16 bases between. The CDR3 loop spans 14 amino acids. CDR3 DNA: TGTGCCTCAAAAGAAGGATATAACACAGATACGCAGTATTTT. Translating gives CASKEGYNTDTQYF.

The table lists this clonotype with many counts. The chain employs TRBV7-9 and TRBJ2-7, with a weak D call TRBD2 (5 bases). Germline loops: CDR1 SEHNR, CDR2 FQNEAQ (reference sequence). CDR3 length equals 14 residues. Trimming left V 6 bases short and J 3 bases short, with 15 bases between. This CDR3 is CASRPNLGIYEQYF. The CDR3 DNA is TGTGCCAGCAGACCCAACCTCGGGATCTACGAGCAGTACTTC.

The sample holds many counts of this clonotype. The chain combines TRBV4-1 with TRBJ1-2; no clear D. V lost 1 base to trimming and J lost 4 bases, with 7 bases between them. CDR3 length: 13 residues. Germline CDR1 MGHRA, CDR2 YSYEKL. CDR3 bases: TGCGCCAGCAGCCAAGTAGGAGGCTATGGCTACACCTTC. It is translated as CASSQVGGYGYTF.

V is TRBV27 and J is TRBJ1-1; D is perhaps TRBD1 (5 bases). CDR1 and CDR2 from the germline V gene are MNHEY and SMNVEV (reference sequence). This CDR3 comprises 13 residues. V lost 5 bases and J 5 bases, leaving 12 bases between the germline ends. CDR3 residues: CASSATRGTEAFF. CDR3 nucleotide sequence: TGTGCCAGCAGTGCAACACGGGGGACTGAAGCTTTCTTT.

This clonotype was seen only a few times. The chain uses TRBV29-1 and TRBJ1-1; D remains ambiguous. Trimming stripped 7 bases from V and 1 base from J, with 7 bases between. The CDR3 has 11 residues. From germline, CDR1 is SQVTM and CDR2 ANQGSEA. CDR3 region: CSGRQNTEAFF. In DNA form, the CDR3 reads TGCAGCGGGAGACAGAACACTGAAGCTTTCTTT. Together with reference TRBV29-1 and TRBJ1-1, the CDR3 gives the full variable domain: SAVISQKPSRDICQRGTSLTIQCQVDSQVTMMFWYRQQPGQSLTLIATANQGSEATYESGFVIDKFPISRPNLTFSTLTVSNMSPEDSSIYLCSGRQNTEAFFGQGTRLTVV.

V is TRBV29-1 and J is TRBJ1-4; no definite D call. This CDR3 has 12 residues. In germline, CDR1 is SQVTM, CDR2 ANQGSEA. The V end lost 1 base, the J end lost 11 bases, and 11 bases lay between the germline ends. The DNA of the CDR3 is TGCAGCGTTGAAGGCGGGCCGAGTAAACTGTTTTTT. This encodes CSVEGGPSKLFF.

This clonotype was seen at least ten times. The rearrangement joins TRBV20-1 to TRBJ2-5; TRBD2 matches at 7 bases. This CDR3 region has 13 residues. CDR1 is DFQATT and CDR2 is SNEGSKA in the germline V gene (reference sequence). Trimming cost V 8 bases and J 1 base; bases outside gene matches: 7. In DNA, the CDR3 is TGCAGTTTTATGTCTAGCGGCCAAGAGACCCAGTACTTC. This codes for CSFMSSGQETQYF.

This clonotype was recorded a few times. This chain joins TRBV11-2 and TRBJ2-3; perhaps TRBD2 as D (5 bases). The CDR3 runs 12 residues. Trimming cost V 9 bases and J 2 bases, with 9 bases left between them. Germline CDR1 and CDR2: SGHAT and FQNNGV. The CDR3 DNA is TGTGCCAGTACCGGGAACACAGATACGCAGTATTTT. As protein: CASTGNTDTQYF.

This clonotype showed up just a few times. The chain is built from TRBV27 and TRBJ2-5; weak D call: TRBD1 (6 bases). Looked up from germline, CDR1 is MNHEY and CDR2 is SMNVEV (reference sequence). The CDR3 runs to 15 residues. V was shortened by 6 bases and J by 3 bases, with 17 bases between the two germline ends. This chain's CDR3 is CASSTLRDIEETQYF. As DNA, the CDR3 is TGTGCCAGCAGCACCTTGAGGGACATAGAAGAGACCCAGTACTTC.

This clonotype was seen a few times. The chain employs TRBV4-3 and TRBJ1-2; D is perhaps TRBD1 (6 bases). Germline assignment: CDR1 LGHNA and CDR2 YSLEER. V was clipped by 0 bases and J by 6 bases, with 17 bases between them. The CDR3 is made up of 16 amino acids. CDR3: CASSQERWGGQNGYTF. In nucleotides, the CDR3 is TGCGCCAGCAGCCAAGAGAGGTGGGGGGGCCAGAATGGCTACACCTTC.

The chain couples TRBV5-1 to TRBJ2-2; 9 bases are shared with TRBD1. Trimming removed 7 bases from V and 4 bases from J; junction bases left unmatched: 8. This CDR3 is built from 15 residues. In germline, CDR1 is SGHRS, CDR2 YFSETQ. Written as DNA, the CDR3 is TGCGCCAGCGAACAAACAGGGGGCAGCACCGGGGAGCTGTTTTTT. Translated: CASEQTGGSTGELFF.

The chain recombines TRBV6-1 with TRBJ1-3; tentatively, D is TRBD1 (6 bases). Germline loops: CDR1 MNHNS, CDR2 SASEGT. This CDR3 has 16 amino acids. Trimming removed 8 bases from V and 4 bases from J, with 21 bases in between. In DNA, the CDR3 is TGTGCCAGCTGTACCATTACAGGGCGTAGAGGAAACACCATATATTTT. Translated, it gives CASCTITGRRGNTIYF.

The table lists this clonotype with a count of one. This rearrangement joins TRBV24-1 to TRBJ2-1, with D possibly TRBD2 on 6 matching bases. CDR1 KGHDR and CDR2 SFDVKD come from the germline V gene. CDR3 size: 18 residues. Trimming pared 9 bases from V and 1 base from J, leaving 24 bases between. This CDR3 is CATRDGGHPATSYNEQFF. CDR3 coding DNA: TGTGCCACCCGAGACGGGGGTCATCCCGCCACGTCCTACAATGAGCAGTTCTTC.

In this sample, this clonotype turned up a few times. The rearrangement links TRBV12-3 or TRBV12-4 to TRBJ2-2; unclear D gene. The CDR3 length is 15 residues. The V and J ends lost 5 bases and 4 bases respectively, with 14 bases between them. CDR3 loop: CASSATRTTTGELFF. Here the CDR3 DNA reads TGTGCCAGCAGTGCTACAAGGACCACCACCGGGGAGCTGTTTTTT.

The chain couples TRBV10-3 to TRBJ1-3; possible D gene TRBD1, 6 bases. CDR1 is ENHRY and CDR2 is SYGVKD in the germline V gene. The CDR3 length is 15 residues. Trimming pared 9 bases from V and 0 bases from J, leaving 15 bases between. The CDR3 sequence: CAIGGTGNSGNTIYF. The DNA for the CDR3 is TGTGCCATAGGGGGAACGGGGAACTCTGGAAACACCATATATTTT.

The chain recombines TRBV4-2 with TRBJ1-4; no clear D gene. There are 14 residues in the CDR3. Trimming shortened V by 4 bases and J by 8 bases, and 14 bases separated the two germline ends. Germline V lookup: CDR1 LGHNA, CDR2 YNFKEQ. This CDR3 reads CASSLASPGEKLFF. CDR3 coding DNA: TGTGCCAGCAGCCTCGCTTCCCCCGGGGAAAAACTGTTTTTT.

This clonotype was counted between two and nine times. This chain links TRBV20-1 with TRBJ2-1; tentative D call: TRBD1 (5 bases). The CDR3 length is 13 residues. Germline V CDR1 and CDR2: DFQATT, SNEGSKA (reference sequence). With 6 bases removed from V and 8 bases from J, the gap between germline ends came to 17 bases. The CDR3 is CSAPIPGRHEQFF. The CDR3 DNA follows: TGCAGTGCCCCAATTCCAGGGCGCCATGAGCAGTTCTTC.

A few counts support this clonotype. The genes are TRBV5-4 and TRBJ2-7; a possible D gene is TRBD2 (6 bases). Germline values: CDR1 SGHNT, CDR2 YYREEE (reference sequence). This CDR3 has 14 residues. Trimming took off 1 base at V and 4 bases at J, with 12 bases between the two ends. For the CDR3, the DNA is TGTGCCAGCAGCTTGAATTTAGGGACTTACGAGCAGTACTTC. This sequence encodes CASSLNLGTYEQYF.

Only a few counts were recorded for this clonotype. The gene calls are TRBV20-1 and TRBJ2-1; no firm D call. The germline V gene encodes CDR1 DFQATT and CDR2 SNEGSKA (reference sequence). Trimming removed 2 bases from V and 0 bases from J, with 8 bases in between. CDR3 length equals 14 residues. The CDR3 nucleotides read TGCAGTGCTAGACTAAAATACTCCTACAATGAGCAGTTCTTC. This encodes CSARLKYSYNEQFF.

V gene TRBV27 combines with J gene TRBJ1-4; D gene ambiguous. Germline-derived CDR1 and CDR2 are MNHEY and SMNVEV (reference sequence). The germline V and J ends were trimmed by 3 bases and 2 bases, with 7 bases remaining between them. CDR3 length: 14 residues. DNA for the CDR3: TGTGCCAGCAGTTTCACGTGGACTAATGAAAAACTGTTTTTT. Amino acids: CASSFTWTNEKLFF.

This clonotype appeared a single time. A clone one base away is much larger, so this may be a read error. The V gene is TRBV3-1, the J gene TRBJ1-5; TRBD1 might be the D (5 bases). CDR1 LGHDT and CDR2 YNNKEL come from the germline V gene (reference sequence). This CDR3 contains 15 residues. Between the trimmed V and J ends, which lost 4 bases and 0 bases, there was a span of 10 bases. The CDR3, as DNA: TGTGCCAGCAGCCCCGACGGGGGTAGCAATCAGCCCCAGCATTTT. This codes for CASSPDGGSNQPQHF.

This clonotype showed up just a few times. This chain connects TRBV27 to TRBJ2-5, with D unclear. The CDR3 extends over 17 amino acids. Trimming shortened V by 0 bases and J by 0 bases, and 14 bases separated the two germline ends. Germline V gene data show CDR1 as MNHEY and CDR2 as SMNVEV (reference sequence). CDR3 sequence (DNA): TGTGCCAGCAGTTTATCCTCCCGAGGCTGGAACCAAGAGACCCAGTACTTC. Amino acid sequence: CASSLSSRGWNQETQYF.